Listed here are 15 T cell receptor beta chains from one sample, sequenced in a study of beta chain features in type 1 diabetes. Notes on the study in general: Within each of all four CD4+ subsets, Type 1 diabetes patients had TCRB CDR3s that were moderately but significantly shorter.

Reverse transcribing all isolated RNA meant expressed TCRB transcripts were sequenced. Using immunoSEQ multiplex PCR, the repertoire was profiled, and TCRdb retains in-frame clones only, with some absent. The profile shows approximately 150,000 clones, less than 15% of them singletons. Antigens for these TCRs are unknown. What was sequenced was central memory CD4+ T cells from blood. The receptor set was obtained from a man younger than 35 with type 1 diabetes.

The sample holds a few counts of this clone. This chain uses TRBV18 with TRBJ2-2; no definite D call. The CDR3 runs 13 residues. Trimming stripped 1 base from V and 1 base from J, with 1 base between. Per germline, CDR1 KGHSH and CDR2 LQKENI. The CDR3 DNA reads TGTGCCAGCTCACCACTGAACACCGGGGAGCTGTTTTTT. Translated: CASSPLNTGELFF.

V is TRBV11-2 and J is TRBJ2-7; either TRBD1 or TRBD2 may fit D (5 bases each). Germline V gene lookup returns CDR1 SGHAT and CDR2 FQNNGV. V lost 1 base, J lost 4 bases, and 17 bases lay in between. CDR3 length equals 16 residues. CDR3 residues: CASSLAGDAQTYEQYF. CDR3 bases: TGTGCCAGCAGCTTAGCTGGGGACGCCCAAACGTACGAGCAGTACTTC.

This clone was observed a few times. Other nucleotide sequences from this sample produce the same CDR3. V and J are TRBV19 and TRBJ2-5; D is ambiguous. Trimming removed 1 base at V and 2 bases at J, with 5 bases between. Germline assignment: CDR1 LNHDA and CDR2 SQIVND (reference sequence). The CDR3 consists of 13 residues. DNA for the CDR3: TGTGCCAGTAGTATAGCTCTACAAGAGACCCAGTACTTC. This codes for CASSIALQETQYF.

This clone showed up just a few times. J is TRBJ2-5 and V is TRBV11-3; D remains unclear. V lost 1 base and J lost 4, with 4 bases in between. From germline, CDR1 is SGHNT and CDR2 YENEEA. CDR3 size: 12 residues. CDR3 nucleotides: TGTGCCAGCAGCTTAGGTTTAGAGACCCAGTACTTC. Protein sequence: CASSLGLETQYF.

This clone was found a few times. This chain links TRBV6-1 with TRBJ2-7; D is possibly TRBD1 (5 bases). Per the germline V gene, CDR1 is MNHNS and CDR2 is SASEGT. Trimming left V 6 bases short and J 3 bases short, with 12 bases between. The CDR3 length is 13 residues. CDR3 nucleotide sequence: TGTGCCAGCAGCGCTAGGGGCGACTACGAGCAGTACTTC. This sequence encodes CASSARGDYEQYF.

The J gene is TRBJ1-1, the V gene TRBV4-2; D is unclear. Germline CDR1 reads LGHNA; CDR2 reads YNFKEQ. V was cut by 0 bases and J by 1 base, with 6 bases left in between. This CDR3 region has 14 residues. The chain's CDR3 is CASSQDRTNTEAFF. Written as DNA, the CDR3 is TGTGCCAGCAGCCAAGATCGCACGAACACTGAAGCTTTCTTT.

This clone was recorded at least ten times. V usage is TRBV2 and J usage is TRBJ1-1; D unresolved. Germline V gives CDR1 SNHLY, CDR2 FYNNEI. The CDR3 covers 14 residues. With 4 bases removed from V and 6 bases from J, the gap between germline ends came to 15 bases. The CDR3 loop reads CASSGWTVPAEAFF. The CDR3 DNA follows: TGTGCCAGCAGTGGATGGACCGTGCCCGCTGAAGCTTTCTTT.

This clone was observed a handful of times. V is TRBV7-9 and J is TRBJ2-1; D tentatively fits TRBD1 or TRBD2 (5 bases each). Trimming removed 0 bases from V and 7 bases from J, with 10 bases in between. CDR3 length: 14 amino acids. From germline, CDR1 is SEHNR and CDR2 FQNEAQ (reference sequence). Here the CDR3 reads CASSLANGANEQFF. The CDR3 DNA reads TGTGCCAGCAGCTTAGCCAACGGGGCAAATGAGCAGTTCTTC.

The genes are TRBV7-2 and TRBJ2-1; 9 bases are a match to TRBD2. The junction had 3 bases not matched to a gene; V was cut back by 2 bases and J by 7 bases. The CDR3 extends over 14 amino acids. Germline V CDR1 and CDR2: SGHTA, FQGNSA. DNA for the CDR3: TGTGCCAGCAGCTTATGGCTAGCGGGGAATGAGCAGTTCTTC. Its protein is CASSLWLAGNEQFF.

The chain joins TRBV2 to TRBJ2-7, with 15 bases matching TRBD2. J was trimmed by 1 base and V by 4 bases; bases with no gene match: 8. The CDR3 has 18 amino acids. Germline V gene data show CDR1 as SNHLY and CDR2 as FYNNEI. The chain's CDR3 is CASSAPGLAGGSSYEQYF. CDR3 nucleotides: TGTGCCAGCAGTGCGCCGGGACTAGCGGGGGGATCATCCTACGAGCAGTACTTC.

CDR3 sequence reads: CSVELNQGQDTQYF. CDR3 DNA sequence: TGCAGCGTCGAACTTAACCAGGGTCAAGATACGCAGTATTTT. The chain has TRBV29-1 and TRBJ2-3, with D tentatively TRBD1 (5 bases). V was clipped by 6 bases and J by 5 bases, with 18 bases between them. The CDR3 totals 14 residues. The germline V gene has CDR1 SQVTM and CDR2 ANQGSEA.

V is TRBV7-9 and J is TRBJ1-2; D unclear. V was pared by 1 base and J by 6 bases, with 18 bases between. CDR1 and CDR2 from the germline V gene are SEHNR and FQNEAQ (reference sequence). CDR3 length: 16 amino acids. CDR3 loop: CASSLGQNGVFDGYTF. CDR3 coding DNA: TGTGCCAGCAGCTTAGGGCAGAATGGAGTTTTTGATGGCTACACCTTC.

The J gene is TRBJ2-1, the V gene TRBV9; D is perhaps TRBD2 (7 bases). V lost 4 bases and J 1 base, leaving 18 bases between the germline ends. The CDR3 extends over 17 amino acids. CDR1 and CDR2 (germline): SGDLS, YYNGEE. DNA for the CDR3: TGTGCCAGCAGCTCAGGGGTTGGCGGGGGATCCTACAATGAGCAGTTCTTC. Translated: CASSSGVGGGSYNEQFF. Looking up the rest from reference TRBV9 and TRBJ2-1 gives the full variable domain: DSGVTQTPKHLITATGQRVTLRCSPRSGDLSVYWYQQSLDQGLQFLIQYYNGEERAKGNILERFSAQQFPDLHSELNLSSLELGDSALYFCASSSGVGGGSYNEQFFGPGTRLTVL.

This clone occurred a few times. This rearrangement joins TRBV5-1 to TRBJ1-1; D is undetermined. The CDR3 has 14 residues. In germline, CDR1 is SGHRS, CDR2 YFSETQ. With 2 bases removed from V and 3 bases from J, the gap between germline ends came to 11 bases. The CDR3 DNA follows: TGCGCCAGCAGCTTTCAGATTCCTTACACTGAAGCTTTCTTT. It encodes CASSFQIPYTEAFF.

This clone was seen many times. Within the sample, other DNA sequences also encode this same CDR3. The V and J genes are TRBV7-2 and TRBJ1-4; unclear D gene. Trimming cost V 1 base and J 8 bases, with 5 bases left between them. This CDR3 spans 12 amino acids. The germline CDR1 and CDR2 sequences are SGHTA and FQGNSA. The CDR3 coding sequence is TGTGCCAGCAGCTTAGATAGGGAAAAACTGTTTTTT. Translated, it gives CASSLDREKLFF.